This TCR beta chain came from a study of control samples from healthy donors and cancer patients. The CDR3 has 14 amino acids. CDR1 is KGHDR, CDR2 SFDVKD, per germline. Trimming shortened V by 1 base and J by 10 bases, and 13 bases separated the two germline ends. Clones were read by immunoSEQ multiplex PCR, and TCRdb kept only the in-frame ones, dropping some. The table shows about 110,000 clones, with about nine tenths occurring only once. The TCR was taken from a human donor in good health. The donor label of this sample is uncertain. The chain recombines TRBV24-1 with TRBJ2-1, with D unresolved. Sequencing was done on a sample of blood. The CDR3 region is CATSDFKRATEQFF. CDR3 nucleotides: TGTGCCACCAGTGATTTTAAACGGGCCACAGAGCAGTTCTTC.